This entry lists 29 T cell receptor beta chains sequenced from one sample in a study of beta chain features in type 1 diabetes. Broader study findings: Researchers report that Type 1 diabetes patients had moderately but significantly shorter TCRB CDR3s across all four CD4+ subsets.

Of the isolated RNA, all was reverse transcribed, and so the sequenced material was expressed TCRB transcripts. Clones were read by immunoSEQ multiplex PCR, and TCRdb kept only the in-frame ones, dropping some. The data contain hundreds of thousands of clones, 11% to 15% of them singletons. Antigen specificity for these receptors is unknown. Source material: naive CD4+ T cells from blood. The receptor source for this set is a man younger than 30 with type 1 diabetes.

V and J are TRBV9 and TRBJ2-1; 8 bases are a match to TRBD1. This CDR3 spans 16 amino acids. The V gene end was trimmed by 4 bases and the J gene end by 3 bases; junction bases not matched to a gene: 9. CDR1 SGDLS and CDR2 YYNGEE come from the germline V gene. In DNA form, the CDR3 reads TGTGCCAGCAGCCCCCGAGGGACAGGCTACTACAATGAGCAGTTCTTC. It translates to CASSPRGTGYYNEQFF.

This clone was seen more than once but under ten times. The chain couples TRBV30 to TRBJ1-1, with 8 bases lining up with TRBD1. Germline V gene lookup returns CDR1 GTSNPN and CDR2 SVGIG (reference sequence). This CDR3 has 14 residues. Losses at the gene ends were 4 bases for V and 4 bases for J; bases not matched to a gene: 8. In DNA form, the CDR3 reads TGTGCCTGGACCCCCGGACAGGGATTCACTGAAGCTTTCTTT. This codes for CAWTPGQGFTEAFF.

The chain carries TRBV4-3 and TRBJ2-3; 8 nucleotides align to TRBD2. J lost 0 bases, V lost 1 base, and 6 bases had no gene match. Germline V gene data show CDR1 as LGHNA and CDR2 as YSLEER. The CDR3 covers 17 residues. The CDR3 loop is CASSQGVRGGSTDTQYF. The CDR3 nucleotides are TGCGCCAGCAGCCAAGGAGTACGGGGGGGTAGCACAGATACGCAGTATTTT.

This clone was observed a few times. The V gene is TRBV9, the J gene TRBJ1-6, with no clear D. CDR1 and CDR2 from the germline V gene are SGDLS and YYNGEE. V shed 0 bases and J shed 3 bases, with 10 bases lying between them. The CDR3 is made up of 16 amino acids. DNA for the CDR3: TGTGCCAGCAGCGTAGAGGCGGGCGACTATAATTCACCCCTCCACTTT. This translates into CASSVEAGDYNSPLHF. Looking up the rest from reference TRBV9 and TRBJ1-6 gives the full variable domain: DSGVTQTPKHLITATGQRVTLRCSPRSGDLSVYWYQQSLDQGLQFLIQYYNGEERAKGNILERFSAQQFPDLHSELNLSSLELGDSALYFCASSVEAGDYNSPLHFGNGTRLTVT.

The chain employs TRBV30 and TRBJ1-2, with 8 bases identical to TRBD1. Germline loops: CDR1 GTSNPN, CDR2 SVGIG (reference sequence). Trimming cost V 1 base and J 4 bases; bases outside gene matches: 20. The CDR3 is 19 amino acids. The CDR3 protein is CAWSGPWGPGGVGSYGYTF. The CDR3 bases are TGTGCCTGGAGTGGCCCTTGGGGACCAGGGGGCGTAGGTTCCTATGGCTACACCTTC.

In regard to this clone: The sample carries other DNA sequences with the same CDR3. The chain couples TRBV7-2 to TRBJ2-6, with D uncertain. V lost 0 bases and J 2 bases, leaving 2 bases between the germline ends. Germline V gene sequence: CDR1 SGHTA, CDR2 FQGNSA. CDR3 length: 14 amino acids. CDR3 amino acids: CASSLAPGANVLTF. The CDR3 coding sequence is TGTGCCAGCAGCTTAGCCCCTGGGGCCAACGTCCTGACTTTC.

The V and J genes are TRBV7-2 and TRBJ1-1; D gene uncertain. Trimming pared 4 bases from V and 1 base from J, leaving 13 bases between. The germline CDR1 and CDR2 sequences are SGHTA and FQGNSA. The length of the CDR3 is 15 residues. The CDR3 region is CASSSIRFENTEAFF. DNA of the CDR3: TGTGCCAGCAGCTCCATACGCTTCGAGAACACTGAAGCTTTCTTT. Variable domain in full (rest from reference TRBV7-2 and TRBJ1-1): GAGVSQSPSNKVTEKGKDVELRCDPISGHTALYWYRQSLGQGLEFLIYFQGNSAPDKSGLPSDRFSAERTGGSVSTLTIQRTQQEDSAVYLCASSSIRFENTEAFFGQGTRLTVV.

This clone showed up just a few times. The chain carries TRBV6-1 and TRBJ1-2; D is perhaps TRBD1 (5 bases). Germline V CDR1 and CDR2: MNHNS, SASEGT. V shed 0 bases and J shed 4 bases, with 12 bases lying between them. The CDR3 loop spans 15 amino acids. For the CDR3, the DNA is TGTGCCAGCAGTGAAGCGTATTGGACAATCTATGGCTACACCTTC. Translating gives CASSEAYWTIYGYTF.

The rearrangement joins TRBV5-1 to TRBJ2-5; D not certain. The CDR3 totals 14 residues. Germline CDR1 is SGHRS and CDR2 is YFSETQ. V gave up 0 bases and J gave up 2 bases, with 8 bases separating them. The CDR3 reads CASSLGLRQETQYF. The CDR3, as DNA: TGCGCCAGCAGCTTGGGACTTCGACAAGAGACCCAGTACTTC.

This clone has more than one count but fewer than ten. The rearrangement joins TRBV28 to TRBJ2-7, with 8 bases matching TRBD1. There are 14 residues in the CDR3. Germline assignment: CDR1 MDHEN and CDR2 SYDVKM. Losses at the gene ends were 6 bases for V and 3 bases for J; bases not matched to a gene: 7. CDR3 sequence (DNA): TGTGCCAGCAGACCAGGGGGCCTCAGCTACGAGCAGTACTTC. Its protein is CASRPGGLSYEQYF. Filled out from reference TRBV28 and TRBJ2-7, the complete variable domain reads DVKVTQSSRYLVKRTGEKVFLECVQDMDHENMFWYRQDPGLGLRLIYFSYDVKMKEKGDIPEGYSVSREKKERFSLILESASTNQTSMYLCASRPGGLSYEQYFGPGTRLTVT.

V is TRBV30 and J is TRBJ1-1; D remains ambiguous. The germline gives CDR1 GTSNPN, CDR2 SVGIG (reference sequence). This CDR3 has 14 amino acids. Deletions cut 0 bases from V and 1 base from J, with 9 bases between. CDR3 sequence reads: CAWSVRGPNTEAFF. The CDR3 DNA reads as TGTGCCTGGAGTGTCCGCGGCCCGAACACTGAAGCTTTCTTT. The full variable domain, its missing parts supplied by reference TRBV30 and TRBJ1-1, is SQTIHQWPATLVQPVGSPLSLECTVEGTSNPNLYWYRQAAGRGLQLLFYSVGIGQISSEVPQNLSASRPQDRQFILSSKKLLLSDSGFYLCAWSVRGPNTEAFFGQGTRLTVV.

A few counts support this clone. This sequence joins TRBV9 and TRBJ2-1, with D perhaps matching TRBD2 (6 bases). Germline lookup yields CDR1 SGDLS and CDR2 YYNGEE. Trimming pared 0 bases from V and 2 bases from J, leaving 15 bases between. The CDR3 length is 17 residues. DNA of the CDR3: TGTGCCAGCAGCGTAGCGGTCGGGGGTGAGCCCTACAATGAGCAGTTCTTC. This translates into CASSVAVGGEPYNEQFF.

This clone was counted between two and nine times. The chain has TRBV7-9 and TRBJ2-5, with D maybe TRBD1 (5 bases). CDR3 length: 15 residues. Germline V lookup: CDR1 SEHNR, CDR2 FQNEAQ (reference sequence). Trimming removed 1 base at V and 4 bases at J, with 13 bases between. Here the CDR3 DNA reads TGTGCCAGCAGCTTAGTACTGTCAGGGTCAGAGACCCAGTACTTC. This encodes CASSLVLSGSETQYF.

The rearrangement links TRBV11-2 to TRBJ2-3; TRBD1 or TRBD2 may be the D gene (6 bases each). Trimming left V 6 bases short and J 3 bases short, with 16 bases between. The CDR3 is 15 amino acids. Germline values: CDR1 SGHAT, CDR2 FQNNGV. The CDR3 reads CASRKAGGRTDTQYF. The CDR3 DNA reads TGTGCCAGCAGAAAAGCTGGGGGGCGAACAGATACGCAGTATTTT.

The chain has TRBV5-1 and TRBJ2-1; D unclear. The ends were cut back, 6 bases at V and 5 bases at J, with 12 bases in the middle. The CDR3 loop spans 13 amino acids. Germline loops: CDR1 SGHRS, CDR2 YFSETQ. DNA for the CDR3: TGCGCCAGCACAAAGACCCTCCACAATGAGCAGTTCTTC. Encoded protein: CASTKTLHNEQFF.

This clone was seen a few times. The chain uses TRBV29-1 and TRBJ2-2; TRBD1 aligns across 9 bases. This CDR3 contains 15 residues. Germline lookup yields CDR1 SQVTM and CDR2 ANQGSEA. V lost 4 bases to trimming and J lost 6 bases; unmatched junction nucleotides: 9. In DNA form, the CDR3 reads TGCAGCGTTGTTTGGGGACAGGGCTCCGCCGGGGAGCTGTTTTTT. Translated: CSVVWGQGSAGELFF.

This clone was counted a few times. V gene TRBV29-1 combines with J gene TRBJ2-3, with TRBD2 identical over 9 bases. CDR1 and CDR2 from the germline V gene are SQVTM and ANQGSEA. This CDR3 region has 14 residues. Trimming at V came to 4 bases and at J to 3 bases, leaving 5 bases not matched to a gene. DNA of the CDR3: TGCAGCGTTGGTCTTGCGGGGGGGACAGATACGCAGTATTTT. Translated: CSVGLAGGTDTQYF.

The gene calls are TRBV6-5 and TRBJ1-6; D is perhaps TRBD1 (5 bases). The germline gives CDR1 MNHEY, CDR2 SVGAGI. V gave up 2 bases and J gave up 5 bases, with 7 bases separating them. The CDR3 sequence is 14 residues long. The CDR3 region has the DNA TGTGCCAGCAGTTACGCAGGGAATAATTCACCCCTCCACTTT. This encodes CASSYAGNNSPLHF.

This clone appeared a few times. This chain uses TRBV6-5 with TRBJ2-7; 10 positions agree with TRBD2. V shed 4 bases, J shed 2 bases, and the junction held 8 bases outside the gene matches. CDR1 MNHEY and CDR2 SVGAGI come from the germline V gene. The CDR3 sequence is 16 residues long. The CDR3 is CASSLSAGGPTYEQYF. The CDR3 DNA follows: TGTGCCAGCAGTTTGTCAGCGGGAGGGCCGACCTACGAGCAGTACTTC.

The V call is TRBV29-1, the J call TRBJ2-1; D is possibly TRBD1 (5 bases). V lost 8 bases and J lost 3, with 14 bases in between. Germline loops: CDR1 SQVTM, CDR2 ANQGSEA. The CDR3 totals 13 residues. As DNA, the CDR3 is TGCAGCTTCACACAGGATCTCTACAATGAGCAGTTCTTC. This codes for CSFTQDLYNEQFF.

The table lists this clone with a few counts. Additional DNA sequences in this sample encode the identical CDR3. V usage is TRBV18 and J usage is TRBJ2-2, with unresolved D. The CDR3 is 13 residues long. Germline CDR1 is KGHSH and CDR2 is LQKENI. V was pared by 3 bases and J by 0 bases, with 2 bases between. The CDR3 nucleotides read TGTGCCAGCTCACCGCCGAACACCGGGGAGCTGTTTTTT. Translated, it gives CASSPPNTGELFF.

This clone has only a few counts. This chain links TRBV5-6 with TRBJ1-1, with 7 bases identical to TRBD1. CDR1 is SGHDT, CDR2 YYEEEE, per germline. V dropped 3 bases and J dropped 0; count of bases not matched to a gene: 5. This CDR3 has 15 residues. CDR3 nucleotide sequence: TGTGCCAGCAGCTGGAGGACAGGAATGAACACTGAAGCTTTCTTT. It translates to CASSWRTGMNTEAFF.

This clone has only a few counts. The J gene is TRBJ1-5, the V gene TRBV30; D unresolved. Trimming took off 2 bases at V and 3 bases at J, with 8 bases between the two ends. There are 13 residues in the CDR3. Germline lookup yields CDR1 GTSNPN and CDR2 SVGIG (reference sequence). The CDR3 reads CAWSSRPNQPQHF. CDR3 coding DNA: TGTGCCTGGAGTAGCAGGCCCAATCAGCCCCAGCATTTT.

This chain's CDR3 is CASSQGAYKNTGELFF. Written as DNA, the CDR3 is TGTGCCAGCAGCCAAGGGGCATACAAGAACACCGGGGAGCTGTTTTTT. The J gene is TRBJ2-2, the V gene TRBV14, with unresolved D. There are 16 residues in the CDR3. The ends were cut back, 1 base at V and 1 base at J, with 10 bases in the middle. The germline CDR1 and CDR2 sequences are SGHDN and FVKESK.

This clone was counted only a few times. V and J are TRBV5-6 and TRBJ1-1; perhaps TRBD1 as D (5 bases). The CDR3 extends over 15 amino acids. V lost 3 bases to trimming and J lost 3 bases, with 15 bases between them. Germline V gene data show CDR1 as SGHDT and CDR2 as YYEEEE. The CDR3 bases are TGTGCCAGCAGCTCGGGACCTCCGGGGGACACTGAAGCTTTCTTT. It codes for CASSSGPPGDTEAFF.

This clone was picked up a small number of times. The germline gene is not matched at one end of the junction; a read error may be the cause. V gene TRBV7-9 combines with J gene TRBJ2-5; a possible D gene is TRBD1 (5 bases). This CDR3 is 14 amino acids long. Germline CDR1 is SEHNR and CDR2 is FQNEAQ (reference sequence). CDR3 sequence reads: CASVQGPFQGTQYF. CDR3 DNA sequence: TGTGCCAGCGTCCAGGGTCCTTTCCAAGGGACCCAGTACTTC.

The J gene is TRBJ2-1, the V gene TRBV6-5; 7 bases match TRBD1. CDR1 and CDR2 (germline): MNHEY, SVGAGI. This CDR3 is 13 amino acids long. V gave up 2 bases and J gave up 10 bases; unmatched junction bases: 5. In DNA form, the CDR3 reads TGTGCCAGCAGTTACCAGGGGGTTCACGAGCAGTTCTTC. Encoded protein: CASSYQGVHEQFF.

This clone was found a few times. The chain couples TRBV19 to TRBJ2-1, with 7 bases aligning to TRBD2. This CDR3 comprises 14 residues. After removal of 2 bases from V and 4 bases from J, the junction contained 2 bases not matched to a gene. Germline V gene lookup returns CDR1 LNHDA and CDR2 SQIVND (reference sequence). CDR3 DNA: TGTGCCAGTAGTATACGGGAGGTTTACAATGAGCAGTTCTTC. Residues: CASSIREVYNEQFF.

The chain recombines TRBV4-1 with TRBJ1-2; 7 positions agree with TRBD1. The CDR3 loop spans 16 amino acids. V lost 7 bases to trimming and J lost 1 base; unmatched junction nucleotides: 12. Germline CDR1 reads MGHRA; CDR2 reads YSYEKL. CDR3 loop: CASKNRDSPFNYGYTF. The CDR3 region has the DNA TGCGCCAGCAAAAACCGGGACAGTCCATTTAACTATGGCTACACCTTC.